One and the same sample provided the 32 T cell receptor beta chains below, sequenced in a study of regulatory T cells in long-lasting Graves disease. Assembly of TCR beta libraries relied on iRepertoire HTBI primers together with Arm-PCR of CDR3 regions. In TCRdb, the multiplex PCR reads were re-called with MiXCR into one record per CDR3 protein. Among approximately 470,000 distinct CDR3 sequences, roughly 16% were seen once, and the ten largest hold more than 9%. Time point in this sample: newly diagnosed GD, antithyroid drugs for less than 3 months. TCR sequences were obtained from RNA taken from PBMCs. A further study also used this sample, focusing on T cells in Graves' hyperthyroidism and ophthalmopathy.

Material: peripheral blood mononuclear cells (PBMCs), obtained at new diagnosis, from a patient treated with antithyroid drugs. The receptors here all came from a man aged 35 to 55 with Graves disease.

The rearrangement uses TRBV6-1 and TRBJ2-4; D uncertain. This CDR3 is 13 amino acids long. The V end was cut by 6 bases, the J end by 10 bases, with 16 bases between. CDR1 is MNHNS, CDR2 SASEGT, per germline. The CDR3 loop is CASRHGRTQIQYF. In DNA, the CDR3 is TGTGCCAGCAGACACGGACGTACGCAGATTCAGTACTTC.

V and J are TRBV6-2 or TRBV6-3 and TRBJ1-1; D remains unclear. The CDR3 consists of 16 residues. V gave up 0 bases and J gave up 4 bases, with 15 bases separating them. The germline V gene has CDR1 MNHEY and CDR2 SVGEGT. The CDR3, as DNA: TGTGCCAGCAGTTACTCCTCCCGGGGTAGCGGCACTGAAGCTTTCTTT. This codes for CASSYSSRGSGTEAFF.

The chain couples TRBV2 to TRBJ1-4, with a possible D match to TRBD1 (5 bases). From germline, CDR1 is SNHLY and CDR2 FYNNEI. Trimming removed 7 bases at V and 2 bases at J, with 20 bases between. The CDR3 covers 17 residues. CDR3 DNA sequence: TGTGCCAGCATACAGTCGGCAAGGGGCATTACTAATGAAAAACTGTTTTTT. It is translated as CASIQSARGITNEKLFF.

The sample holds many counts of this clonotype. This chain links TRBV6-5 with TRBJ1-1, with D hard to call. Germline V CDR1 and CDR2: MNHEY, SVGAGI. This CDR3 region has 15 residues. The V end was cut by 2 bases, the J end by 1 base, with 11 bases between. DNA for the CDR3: TGTGCCAGCAGTTACGCGGCGTTGGGGAACACTGAAGCTTTCTTT. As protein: CASSYAALGNTEAFF.

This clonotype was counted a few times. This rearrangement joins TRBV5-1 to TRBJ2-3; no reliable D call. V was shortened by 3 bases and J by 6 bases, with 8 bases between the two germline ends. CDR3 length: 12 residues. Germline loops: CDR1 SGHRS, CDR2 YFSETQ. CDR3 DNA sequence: TGCGCCAGCAGCTATGAGAGGGATACGCAGTATTTT. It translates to CASSYERDTQYF. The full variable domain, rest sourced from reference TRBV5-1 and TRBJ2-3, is KAGVTQTPRYLIKTRGQQVTLSCSPISGHRSVSWYQQTPGQGLQFLFEYFSETQRNKGNFPGRFSGRQFSNSRSEMNVSTLELGDSALYLCASSYERDTQYFGPGTRLTVL.

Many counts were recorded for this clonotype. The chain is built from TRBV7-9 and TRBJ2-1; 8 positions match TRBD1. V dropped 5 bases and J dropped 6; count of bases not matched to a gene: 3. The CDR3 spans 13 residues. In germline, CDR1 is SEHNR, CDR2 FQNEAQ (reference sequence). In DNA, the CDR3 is TGTGCCAGCAGCCGGACAGGGTCCAATGAGCAGTTCTTC. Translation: CASSRTGSNEQFF. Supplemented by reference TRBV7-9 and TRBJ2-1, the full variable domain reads DTGVSQNPRHKITKRGQNVTFRCDPISEHNRLYWYRQTLGQGPEFLTYFQNEAQLEKSRLLSDRFSAERPKGSFSTLEIQRTEQGDSAMYLCASSRTGSNEQFFGPGTRLTVL.

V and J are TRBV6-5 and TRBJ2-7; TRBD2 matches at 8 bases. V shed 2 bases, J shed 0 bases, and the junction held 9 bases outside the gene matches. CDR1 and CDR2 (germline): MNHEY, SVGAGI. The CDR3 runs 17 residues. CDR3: CASSYGVAGPSSYEQYF. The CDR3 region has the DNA TGTGCCAGCAGTTACGGGGTAGCGGGACCTAGCTCCTACGAGCAGTACTTC.

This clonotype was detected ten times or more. CDR3 sequence (DNA): TGTGCCAGCAGTTTTTTCGACAGGCGAGAGACCCAGTACTTC. This sequence encodes CASSFFDRRETQYF. The V call is TRBV6-2 or TRBV6-3, the J call TRBJ2-5, with D possibly being TRBD1 (6 bases). Germline V gives CDR1 MNHEY, CDR2 SVGEGT. There are 14 residues in the CDR3. V lost 4 bases to trimming and J lost 4 bases, with 13 bases between them.

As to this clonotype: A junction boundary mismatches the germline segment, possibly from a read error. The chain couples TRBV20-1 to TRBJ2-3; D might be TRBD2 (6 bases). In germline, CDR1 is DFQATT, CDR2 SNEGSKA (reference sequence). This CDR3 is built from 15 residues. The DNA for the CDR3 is TGCAGTGCTAGTTTGTCCGCGGGAAGAACGGAGACCCCGTACTTC. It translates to CSASLSAGRTETPYF.

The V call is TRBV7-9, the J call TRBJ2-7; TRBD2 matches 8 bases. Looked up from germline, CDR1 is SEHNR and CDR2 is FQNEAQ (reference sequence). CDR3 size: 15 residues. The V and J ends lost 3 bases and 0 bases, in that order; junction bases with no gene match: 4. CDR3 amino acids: CASSFGGASSYEQYF. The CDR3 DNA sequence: TGTGCCAGCAGCTTCGGGGGGGCGAGCTCCTACGAGCAGTACTTC.

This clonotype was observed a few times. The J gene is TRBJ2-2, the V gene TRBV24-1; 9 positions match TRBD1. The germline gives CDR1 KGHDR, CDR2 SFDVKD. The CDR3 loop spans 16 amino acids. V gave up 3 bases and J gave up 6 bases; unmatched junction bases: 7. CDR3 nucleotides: TGTGCCACCAGTGATACGGGACAGGGAATATCCGGGGAGCTGTTTTTT. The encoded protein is CATSDTGQGISGELFF.

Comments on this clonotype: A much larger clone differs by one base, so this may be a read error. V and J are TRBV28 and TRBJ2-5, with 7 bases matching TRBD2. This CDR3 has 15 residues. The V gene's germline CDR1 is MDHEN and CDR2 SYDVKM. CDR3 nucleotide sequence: TGTGCCAGCACGCGTGCGGGAGATAACCAAGAGACCCAGTGCTTC. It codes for CASTRAGDNQETQCF.

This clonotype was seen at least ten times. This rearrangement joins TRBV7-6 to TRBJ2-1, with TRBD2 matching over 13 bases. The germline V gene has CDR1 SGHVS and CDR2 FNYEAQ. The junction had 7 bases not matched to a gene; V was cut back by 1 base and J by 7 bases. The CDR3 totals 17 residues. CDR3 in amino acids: CASSLVGTSGAGNEQFF. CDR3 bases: TGTGCCAGCAGCTTAGTTGGGACTAGCGGGGCCGGGAATGAGCAGTTCTTC.

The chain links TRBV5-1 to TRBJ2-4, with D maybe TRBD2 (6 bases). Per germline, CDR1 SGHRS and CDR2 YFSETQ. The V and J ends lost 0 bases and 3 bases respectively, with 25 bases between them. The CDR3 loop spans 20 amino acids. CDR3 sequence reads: CASSLGQLFNTGVVKNIQYF. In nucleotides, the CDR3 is TGCGCCAGCAGCTTGGGACAGTTATTCAATACGGGAGTTGTCAAAAACATTCAGTACTTC.

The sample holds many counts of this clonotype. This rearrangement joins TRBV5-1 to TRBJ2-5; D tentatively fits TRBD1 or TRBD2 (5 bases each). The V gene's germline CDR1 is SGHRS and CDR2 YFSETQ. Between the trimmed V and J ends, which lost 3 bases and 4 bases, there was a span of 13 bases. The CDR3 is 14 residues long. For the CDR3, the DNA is TGCGCCAGCAGCTACCGGGACCTACGAGAGACCCAGTACTTC. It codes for CASSYRDLRETQYF.

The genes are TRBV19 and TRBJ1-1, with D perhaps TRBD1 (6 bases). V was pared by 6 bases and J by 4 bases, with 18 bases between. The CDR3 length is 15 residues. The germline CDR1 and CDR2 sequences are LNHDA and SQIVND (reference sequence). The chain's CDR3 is CASRESRGFGTEAFF. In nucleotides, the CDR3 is TGTGCCAGTAGGGAGTCAAGGGGGTTCGGCACTGAAGCTTTCTTT.

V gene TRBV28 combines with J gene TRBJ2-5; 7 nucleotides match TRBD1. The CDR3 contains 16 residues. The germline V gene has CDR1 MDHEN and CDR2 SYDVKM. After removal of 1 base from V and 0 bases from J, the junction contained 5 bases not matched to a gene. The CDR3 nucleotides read TGTGCCAGCAGTTTATTAGGACAGGCGTACCAAGAGACCCAGTACTTC. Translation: CASSLLGQAYQETQYF.

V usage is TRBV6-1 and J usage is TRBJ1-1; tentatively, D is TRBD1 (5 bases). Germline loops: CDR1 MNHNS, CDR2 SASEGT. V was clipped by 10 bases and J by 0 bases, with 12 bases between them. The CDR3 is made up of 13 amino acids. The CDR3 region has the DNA TGTGCCACCATCGGGGCACTGAACACTGAAGCTTTCTTT. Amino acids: CATIGALNTEAFF.

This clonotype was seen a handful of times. The CDR3, as DNA: TGTGCCAGCAGCCAAGGATGGGGGGACACTGAAGCTTTCTTT. Amino acids: CASSQGWGDTEAFF. V usage is TRBV3-1 and J usage is TRBJ1-1; D is possibly TRBD1 (5 bases). Trimming stripped 1 base from V and 3 bases from J, with 9 bases between. CDR1 LGHDT and CDR2 YNNKEL come from the germline V gene (reference sequence). There are 14 residues in the CDR3.

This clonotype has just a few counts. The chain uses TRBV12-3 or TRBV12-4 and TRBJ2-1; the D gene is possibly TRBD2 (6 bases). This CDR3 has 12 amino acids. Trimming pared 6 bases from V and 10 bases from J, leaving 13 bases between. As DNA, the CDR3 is TGTGCCAGCAGGACGGGACTCCTGGAGCAGTTCTTC. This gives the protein CASRTGLLEQFF.

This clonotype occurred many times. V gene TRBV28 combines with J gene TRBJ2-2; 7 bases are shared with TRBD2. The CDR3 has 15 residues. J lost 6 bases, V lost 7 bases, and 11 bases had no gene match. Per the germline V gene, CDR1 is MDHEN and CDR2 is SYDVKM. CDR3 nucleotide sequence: TGTGCCAGCACCGGGGGAGGGGCGCAGGCCGGGGAGCTGTTTTTT. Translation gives CASTGGGAQAGELFF.

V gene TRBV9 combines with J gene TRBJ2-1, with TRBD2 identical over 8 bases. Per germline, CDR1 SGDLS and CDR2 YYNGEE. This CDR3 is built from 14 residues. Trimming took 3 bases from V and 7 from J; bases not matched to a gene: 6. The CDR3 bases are TGTGCCAGCAGCGCAGCGGGAGTTATTAATGAGCAGTTCTTC. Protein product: CASSAAGVINEQFF.

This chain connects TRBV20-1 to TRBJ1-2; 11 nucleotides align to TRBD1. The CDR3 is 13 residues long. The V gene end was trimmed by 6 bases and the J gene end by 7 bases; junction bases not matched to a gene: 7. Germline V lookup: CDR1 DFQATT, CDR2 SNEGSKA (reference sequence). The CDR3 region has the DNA TGCAGTGCAATGGACAGGGGGCTTCCTGGCTACACCTTC. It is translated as CSAMDRGLPGYTF.

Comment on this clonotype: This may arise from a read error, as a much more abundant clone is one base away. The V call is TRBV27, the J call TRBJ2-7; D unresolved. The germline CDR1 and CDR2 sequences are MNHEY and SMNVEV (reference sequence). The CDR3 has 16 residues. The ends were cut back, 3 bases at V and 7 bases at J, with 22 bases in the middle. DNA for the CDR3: TGTGCCAGCAGTTTTCGACCACTTGGATCCTACAATGAGCAGTACTTC. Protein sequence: CASSFRPLGSYNEQYF.

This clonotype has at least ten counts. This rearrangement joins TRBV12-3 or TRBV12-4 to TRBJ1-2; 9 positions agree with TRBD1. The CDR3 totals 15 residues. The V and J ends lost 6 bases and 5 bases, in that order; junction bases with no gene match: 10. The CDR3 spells CASSPGQGLNYGYTF. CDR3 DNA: TGTGCCAGCAGCCCGGGACAGGGTCTGAATTATGGCTACACCTTC.

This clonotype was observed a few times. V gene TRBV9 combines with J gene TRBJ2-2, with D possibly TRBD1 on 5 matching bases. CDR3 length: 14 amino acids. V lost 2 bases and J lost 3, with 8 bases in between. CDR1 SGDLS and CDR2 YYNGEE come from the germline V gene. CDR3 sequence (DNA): TGTGCCAGCAGCGTCCAGGGCGACACCGGGGAGCTGTTTTTT. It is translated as CASSVQGDTGELFF.

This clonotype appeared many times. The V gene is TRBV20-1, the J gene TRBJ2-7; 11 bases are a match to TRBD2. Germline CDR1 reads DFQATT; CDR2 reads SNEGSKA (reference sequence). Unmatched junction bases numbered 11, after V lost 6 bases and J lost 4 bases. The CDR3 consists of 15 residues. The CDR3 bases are TGCAGTGCCTCTGATAGCGGGAGGGCTGAATACGAGCAGTACTTC. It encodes CSASDSGRAEYEQYF.

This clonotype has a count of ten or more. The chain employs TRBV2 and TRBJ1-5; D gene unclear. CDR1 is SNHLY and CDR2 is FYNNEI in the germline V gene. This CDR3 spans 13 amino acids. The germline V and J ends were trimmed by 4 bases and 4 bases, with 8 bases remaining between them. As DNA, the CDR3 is TGTGCCAGCAGTGGGGAGGTGAATCAGCCCCAGCATTTT. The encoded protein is CASSGEVNQPQHF.

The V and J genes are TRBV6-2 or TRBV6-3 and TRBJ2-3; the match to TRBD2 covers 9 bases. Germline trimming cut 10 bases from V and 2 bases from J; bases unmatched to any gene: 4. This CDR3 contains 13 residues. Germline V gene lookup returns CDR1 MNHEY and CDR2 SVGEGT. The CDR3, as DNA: TGTGCCACCAGCGGGAGGAACACAGATACGCAGTATTTT. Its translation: CATSGRNTDTQYF.

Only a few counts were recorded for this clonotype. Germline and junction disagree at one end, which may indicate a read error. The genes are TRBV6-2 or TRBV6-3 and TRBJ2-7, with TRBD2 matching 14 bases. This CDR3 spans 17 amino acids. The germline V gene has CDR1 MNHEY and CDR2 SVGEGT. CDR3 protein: CASSYRTSGRTRYEQYF. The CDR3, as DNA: TGTGCCAGCAGTTACCGGACTAGCGGGAGGACTCGCTACGAACAGTACTTC.

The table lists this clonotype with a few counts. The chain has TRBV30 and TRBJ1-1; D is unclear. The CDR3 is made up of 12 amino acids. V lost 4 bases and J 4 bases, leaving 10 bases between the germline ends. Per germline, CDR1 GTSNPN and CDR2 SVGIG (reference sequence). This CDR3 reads CAWIGFGTEAFF. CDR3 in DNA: TGTGCCTGGATCGGATTCGGCACTGAAGCTTTCTTT.

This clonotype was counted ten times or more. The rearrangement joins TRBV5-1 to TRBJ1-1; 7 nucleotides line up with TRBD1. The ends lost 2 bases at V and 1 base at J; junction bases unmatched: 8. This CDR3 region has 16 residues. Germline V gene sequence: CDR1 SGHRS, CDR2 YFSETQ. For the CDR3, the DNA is TGCGCCAGCAGCTTATTTTGGACAGGAAAGAACACTGAAGCTTTCTTT. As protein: CASSLFWTGKNTEAFF.